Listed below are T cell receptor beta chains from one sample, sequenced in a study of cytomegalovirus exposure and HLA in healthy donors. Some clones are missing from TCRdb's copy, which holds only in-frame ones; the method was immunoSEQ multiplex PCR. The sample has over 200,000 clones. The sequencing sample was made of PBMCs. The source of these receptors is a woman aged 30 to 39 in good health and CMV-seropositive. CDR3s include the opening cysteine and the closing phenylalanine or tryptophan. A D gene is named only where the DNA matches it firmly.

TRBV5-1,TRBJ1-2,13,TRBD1,TGCGCCAGCAGCTCGGGACAGGACTATGGCTACACCTTC,CASSSGQDYGYTF
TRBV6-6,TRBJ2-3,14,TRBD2,TGTGCCAGCAGAGTGGGACTAACAAAAGATACGCAGTATTTT,CASRVGLTKDTQYF
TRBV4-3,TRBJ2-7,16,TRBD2,TGCGCCAGCAGCCGCCTACTAGCGGGAGGGTCCTACGAGCAGTACTTC,CASSRLLAGGSYEQYF
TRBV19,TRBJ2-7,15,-,TGTGCCAGTAGTATAACTGGCAGGGGTCTGTACGAGCAGTACTTC,CASSITGRGLYEQYF
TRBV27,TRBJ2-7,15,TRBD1,TGTGCCAGCAGTACCACCGGGACAGGGGTCTACGAGCAGTACTTC,CASSTTGTGVYEQYF
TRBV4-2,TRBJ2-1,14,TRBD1,TGTGCCAGCAGCCCCGGACAGGGGGCAGATGAGCAGTTCTTC,CASSPGQGADEQFF
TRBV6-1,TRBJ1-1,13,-,TGTGCCAGCTCCCTCCGGGGTTGGACTGAAGCTTTCTTT,CASSLRGWTEAFF
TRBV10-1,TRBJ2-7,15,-,TGCGCCTCCTCGGGGCGAACCGGGGGATCCTACGAGCAGTACTTC,CASSGRTGGSYEQYF
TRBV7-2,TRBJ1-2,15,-,TGTGCCAGCAGCTTAGTAGTTGGGACTTCCTATGGCTACACCTTC,CASSLVVGTSYGYTF
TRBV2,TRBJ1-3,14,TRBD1,TGTGCCAGCACTCCACAGGGGAACGGAAACACCATATATTTT,CASTPQGNGNTIYF
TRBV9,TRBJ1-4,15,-,TGTGCCAGCAGCGTAGCTGGCAGTTATAATGAAAAACTGTTTTTT,CASSVAGSYNEKLFF
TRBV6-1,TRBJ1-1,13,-,TGTGCCACCAGTTGGGGAGGGGCCACTGAAGCTTTCTTT,CATSWGGATEAFF
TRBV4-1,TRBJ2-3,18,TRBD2,TGCGCCAGCAGCCGAACCGGGACTAGCGGGGGGATGTTAGATACGCAGTATTTT,CASSRTGTSGGMLDTQYF
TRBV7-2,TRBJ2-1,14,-,TGTGCCAGCAGCTTAACCAGCGGTAGCAATGAGCAGTTCTTC,CASSLTSGSNEQFF
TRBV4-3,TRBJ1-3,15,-,TGCGCCAGCAGCCAAGATCGAAGTGGCGGTAACACCATATATTTT,CASSQDRSGGNTIYF
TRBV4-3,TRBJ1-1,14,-,TGCGCCAGCAGCCTCGGCGGAGGAACACTTGCAGCTTTCTTT,CASSLGGGTLAAFF
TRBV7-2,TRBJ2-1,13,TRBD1,TGTGCCAGCAGGTGGACAGGTGACAATGAGCAGTTCTTC,CASRWTGDNEQFF
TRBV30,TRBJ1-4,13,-,TGTGCCTGGACCCGGGGGTCTAATGAAAAACTGTTTTTT,CAWTRGSNEKLFF
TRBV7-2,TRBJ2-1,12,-,TGTGCCAGCAGCTCCGACTACAGTGAGCAGTTCTTC,CASSSDYSEQFF
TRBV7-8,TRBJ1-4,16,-,TGTGCCAGCAGCCCTCAAGGGGGATTCGGTATTGAAAAACTGTTTTTT,CASSPQGGFGIEKLFF
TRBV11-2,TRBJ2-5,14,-,TGTGCCAGCAGCTTAGTATATTACCAAGAGACCCAGTACTTC,CASSLVYYQETQYF
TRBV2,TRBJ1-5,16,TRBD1,TGTGCCTCAAAAAACGCAGGGGGATTGAGCAATCAGCCCCAGCATTTT,CASKNAGGLSNQPQHF
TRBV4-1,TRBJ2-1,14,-,TGCGCCAGCAGCCAAGGGGGGAGGAGCAATGAGCAGTTCTTC,CASSQGGRSNEQFF
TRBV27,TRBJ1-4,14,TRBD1,TGTGCCAGCAGTTACAGGGGGTTCAATGAAAAACTGTTTTTT,CASSYRGFNEKLFF
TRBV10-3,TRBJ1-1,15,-,TGTGCCACCAAACGGGGGGACGGTCTTTTCACTGAAGCTTTCTTT,CATKRGDGLFTEAFF
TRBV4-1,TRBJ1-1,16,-,TGCGCCAGCAGCGACTCTAGTACAGGGAGAAACACTGAAGCTTTCTTT,CASSDSSTGRNTEAFF
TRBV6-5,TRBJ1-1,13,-,TGTGCCAGCACTTACGGGGCCAACACTGAAGCTTTCTTT,CASTYGANTEAFF
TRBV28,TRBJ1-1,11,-,TGTGCCAGCAGTCCAGGCACTGAAGCTTTCTTT,CASSPGTEAFF
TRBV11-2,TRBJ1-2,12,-,TGTGCCAGCAGCTCAGAGACTTATGGCTACACCTTC,CASSSETYGYTF
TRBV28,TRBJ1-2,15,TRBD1,TGTGCCAGCAGTCCGCCGGGGGACAGCCTCTATAGGCACACCTTC,CASSPPGDSLYRHTF
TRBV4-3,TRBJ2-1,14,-,TGCGCCAGCAGCCAAGACGCTAGCTTTGGTGAGCAGTTCTTC,CASSQDASFGEQFF
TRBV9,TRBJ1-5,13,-,TGTGCCAGCAGCAAAGCAGGGGATCAGCCCCAGCATTTT,CASSKAGDQPQHF
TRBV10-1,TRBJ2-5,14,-,TGCGCCAGCAGTGACGAGGGAGTTCGGGAGACCCAGTACTTC,CASSDEGVRETQYF
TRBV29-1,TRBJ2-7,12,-,TGCAGCGTTGGTGGCAATACCTACGAGCAGTACTTC,CSVGGNTYEQYF
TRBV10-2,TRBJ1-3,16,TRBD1,TGCGCCAGCAGTCATTCTCGGGACAGCTCTGGAAACACCATATATTTT,CASSHSRDSSGNTIYF
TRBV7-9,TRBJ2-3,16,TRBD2,TGTGCCAGCAGCATAGGACTAGCGGGGGACACAGATACGCAGTATTTT,CASSIGLAGDTDTQYF
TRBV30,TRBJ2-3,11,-,TGTGCCTGGAGTGTAGCGGTCGGGCAGTATTTT,CAWSVAVGQYF
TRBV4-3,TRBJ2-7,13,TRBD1,TGCGCCAGCAGCCAAGGGACAGGGTACGAGCAGTACTTC,CASSQGTGYEQYF
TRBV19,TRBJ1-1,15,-,TGTGCCAGCTGCCCCTGGGGCCAAGGGGTGACTGAAGCTTTCTTT,CASCPWGQGVTEAFF
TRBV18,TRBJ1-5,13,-,TGTGCCAGCTCACCGGGAGGGAATCAGCCCCAGCATTTT,CASSPGGNQPQHF
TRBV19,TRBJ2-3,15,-,TGTGCCACTAGCCATGGGACTGGAACACGAGATACGCAGTATTTT,CATSHGTGTRDTQYF
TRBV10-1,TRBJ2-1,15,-,TGCGCCACTTCCCGGCAGGGTCAACCTTACAATGAGCAGTTCTTC,CATSRQGQPYNEQFF
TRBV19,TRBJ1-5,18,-,TGTGCCAGTAGTATGGGCAGGGCCCTTCTTGCCGGCAATCAGCCCCAGCATTTT,CASSMGRALLAGNQPQHF
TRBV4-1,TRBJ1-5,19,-,TGCGCCAGCAGCCAAGCGGGGGGGACATCTTCGGGGAGCAATCAGCCCCAGCATTTT,CASSQAGGTSSGSNQPQHF
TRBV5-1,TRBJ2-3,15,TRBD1,TGCGCCAGCAGCTTCGGGACAGGGGAGGTGGATACGCAGTATTTT,CASSFGTGEVDTQYF
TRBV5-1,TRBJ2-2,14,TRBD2,TGCGCCAGCAGAGGGCTAGCGGGGGACGGGGAGCTGTTTTTT,CASRGLAGDGELFF
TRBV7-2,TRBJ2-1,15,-,TGTGCCAGCAGCTTAACGACAGGGGAGGGGTATGAGCAGTTCTTC,CASSLTTGEGYEQFF
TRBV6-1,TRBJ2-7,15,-,TGTGCCAGCAGGCAACGAGGAAATCTTCCCTACGAGCAGTACTTC,CASRQRGNLPYEQYF
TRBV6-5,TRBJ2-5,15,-,TGTGCCAGCAGTTACTCTGGTGACTTGGCCAAGACCCAGTACTTC,CASSYSGDLAKTQYF
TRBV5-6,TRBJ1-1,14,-,TGTGCCAGCAGCGGTCAGGGGTGGGACACTGAAGCTTTCTTT,CASSGQGWDTEAFF
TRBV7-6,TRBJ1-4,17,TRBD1,TGTGCCAGCAGCCTGGGACAGATTACAGCAACTAATGAAAAACTGTTTTTT,CASSLGQITATNEKLFF
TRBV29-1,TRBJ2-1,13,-,TGCAGCGTTCTTGCGGGATCCTACAATGAGCAGTTCTTC,CSVLAGSYNEQFF